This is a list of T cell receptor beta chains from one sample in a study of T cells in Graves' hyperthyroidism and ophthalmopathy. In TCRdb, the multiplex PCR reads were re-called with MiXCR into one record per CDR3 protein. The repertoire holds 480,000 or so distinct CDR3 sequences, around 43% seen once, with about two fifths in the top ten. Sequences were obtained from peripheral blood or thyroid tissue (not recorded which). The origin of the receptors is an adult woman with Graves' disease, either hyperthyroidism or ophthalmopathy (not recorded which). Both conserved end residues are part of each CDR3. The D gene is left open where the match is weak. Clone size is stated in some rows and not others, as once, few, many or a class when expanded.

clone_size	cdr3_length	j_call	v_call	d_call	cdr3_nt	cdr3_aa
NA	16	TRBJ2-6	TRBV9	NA	TGTGCCAGCAGCGTAGGACACCACTCTGGGGCCAACGTCCTGACTTTC	CASSVGHHSGANVLTF
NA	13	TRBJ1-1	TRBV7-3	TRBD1	TGTGCCAGCAGCTTAACAGGGGGCCGCGAGGCTTTCTTT	CASSLTGGREAFF
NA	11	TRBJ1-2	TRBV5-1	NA	TGCGCCAGCGGTGGGAGCGAGGGCTACACCTTC	CASGGSEGYTF
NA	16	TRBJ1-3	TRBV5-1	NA	TGCGCCAGCAGCCCCGGACTGCGTCACTCTGGAAACACCATATATTTT	CASSPGLRHSGNTIYF
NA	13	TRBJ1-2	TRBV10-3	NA	TGTGCCATCAGTGACCCGACACTTTATGGCTACACCTTC	CAISDPTLYGYTF
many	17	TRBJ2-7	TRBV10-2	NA	TGCGCCAGCAGTGAGTCTCCTTGGCGGACAACTACCTACGAGCAGTACTTC	CASSESPWRTTTYEQYF
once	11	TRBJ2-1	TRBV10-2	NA	TGCGCCAGCAGTGTCAGGAATGAGCAGTTCTTC	CASSVRNEQFF
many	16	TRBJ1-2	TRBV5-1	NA	TGCGCCAGCAGCTTGGCGTCAGCGCAAAATAACTATGGCTACACCTTC	CASSLASAQNNYGYTF
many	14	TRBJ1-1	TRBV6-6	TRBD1	TGTGCCAGCAGTGGACAGGCCCCAGACACTGAAGCTTTCTTT	CASSGQAPDTEAFF
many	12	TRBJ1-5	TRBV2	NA	TGTGCCAGCGGGGGGCTGGGACAGCCCCAGCATTTT	CASGGLGQPQHF
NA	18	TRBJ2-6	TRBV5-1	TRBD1	TGCGCCAGCAGCTTGGGCACAGGGGGTGACTCTGGGGCCAACGTCCTGACTTTC	CASSLGTGGDSGANVLTF
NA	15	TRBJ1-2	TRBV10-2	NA	TGTGCCAGCAGTGAGGGAGCCGCAGGCGTTTATGGCCACACCTTC	CASSEGAAGVYGHTF
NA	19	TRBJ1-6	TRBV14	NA	TGTGCCAGCAGCCAAGATCGGTACTACGGCATCTCCTATAATTCACCCCTCCACTTT	CASSQDRYYGISYNSPLHF
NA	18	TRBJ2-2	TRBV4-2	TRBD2	TGTGCCAGCAGCGAGGGACTAGCGGGAGGAGGGGACACCGGGGAGCTGTTTTTT	CASSEGLAGGGDTGELFF
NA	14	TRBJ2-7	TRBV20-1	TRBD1	TGCAGTGCTTCCCCGGGGCAGGGGGCTCGTGAGCAGTACTTC	CSASPGQGAREQYF
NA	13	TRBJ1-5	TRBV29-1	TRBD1	TGCAGCGGCCCGGGACAGGGCAATCAGCCCCAGCATTTT	CSGPGQGNQPQHF
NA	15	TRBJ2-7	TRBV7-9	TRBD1	TGTGCCAGCAGCGCGGCCGGGACAGGGGAGTACGAGCAGTACTTC	CASSAAGTGEYEQYF
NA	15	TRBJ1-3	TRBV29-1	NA	TGCAGCGTTGAGTACAGCGATGGCTCTGGAAACACCATATATTTT	CSVEYSDGSGNTIYF
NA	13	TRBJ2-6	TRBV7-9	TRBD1	TGCGCCAGCAGCGTGGACAGGGGGCCACGAGAGACTTTC	CASSVDRGPRETF
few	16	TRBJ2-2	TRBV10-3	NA	TGTGCCATCAGTGAGTCCGGGCAAGACAACACCGGGGAGCTGTTTTTT	CAISESGQDNTGELFF
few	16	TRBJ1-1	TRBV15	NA	TGTGCCACCAACCAACAGGGAAGGTGGAGGAACACTGAAGCTTTCTTT	CATNQQGRWRNTEAFF
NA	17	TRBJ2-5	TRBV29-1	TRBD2	TGCAGCGTTTTTCTTCATCCCAGCGGGAGTGCGAAGGAGACCCAGTACTTC	CSVFLHPSGSAKETQYF
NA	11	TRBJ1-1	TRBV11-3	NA	TGTGCCAGCAGCGCCGGGACTGAAGCTTTCTTT	CASSAGTEAFF
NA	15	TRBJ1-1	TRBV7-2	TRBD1	TGTGCCAGCAGCTTAGTGGCGGCAGGGGGCCGAAAAGCTTTCTTT	CASSLVAAGGRKAFF
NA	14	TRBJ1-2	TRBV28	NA	TGTGCCAGCAGTTTGGATGTAGGTGCCCGCGGCTACACCTTC	CASSLDVGARGYTF
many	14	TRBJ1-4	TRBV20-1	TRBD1	TGCAGTGCTCTTGCCGGGACAGACGGGGAAAAACTGTTTTTT	CSALAGTDGEKLFF
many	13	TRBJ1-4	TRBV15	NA	TGTGCCACCAGCAGAGACAGTTACGAAAAACTGTTTTTT	CATSRDSYEKLFF
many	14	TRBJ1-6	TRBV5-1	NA	TGCGCCAGCAGCTTACAGGGCGCGGATTCACCCCTCCACTTT	CASSLQGADSPLHF
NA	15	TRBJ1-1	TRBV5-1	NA	TGTGCCGGCAGCTTGAACAGCGGTATGAGCACTGAAGCTTTCTTT	CAGSLNSGMSTEAFF
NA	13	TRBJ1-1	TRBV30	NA	TGTGCCTGGAGTGTAGGCTTCAACACTGAAGCTTTCTTT	CAWSVGFNTEAFF
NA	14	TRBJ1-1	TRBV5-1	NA	TGCGCCAGCTCCGAGGGGGATGGGAACACTGAAGCTTTCTTT	CASSEGDGNTEAFF
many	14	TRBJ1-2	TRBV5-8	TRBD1	TGTGCCAGCAGCACGACAGGGGGAAACTATGGCTACACCTTC	CASSTTGGNYGYTF
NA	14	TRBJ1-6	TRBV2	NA	TGTGCCACCGAACCGGGACTCCAGAATTCACCCCTCCACTTT	CATEPGLQNSPLHF
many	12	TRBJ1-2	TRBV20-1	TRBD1	TGCAGTGGCGGCAGGGGGGGCGATGGCTACACCTTC	CSGGRGGDGYTF
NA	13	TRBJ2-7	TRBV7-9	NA	TGTGCCAGCAGCAAGGGTCTGACTTACGAGCAGTACTTC	CASSKGLTYEQYF
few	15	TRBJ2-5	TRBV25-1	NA	TGTGCCAGCAGAGTCAAGTTAGGGCCAAGAGAGACCCAGTACTTC	CASRVKLGPRETQYF
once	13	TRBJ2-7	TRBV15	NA	TGTGCCACCAGGCAGGTTGGGTCCTACGAGCAGTACTTC	CATRQVGSYEQYF
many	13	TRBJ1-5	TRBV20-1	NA	TGCAGTGTAGCGGCGACAGTAGGCCAGCCCCAGCATTTT	CSVAATVGQPQHF
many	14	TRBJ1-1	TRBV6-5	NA	TGTGCCAGCAGTTACTCGACGGGAGGGACTGAAGCTTTCTTT	CASSYSTGGTEAFF
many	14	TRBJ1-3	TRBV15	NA	TGTGCCACCAGCAGTGAGGGATGGGGAAACACCATATATTTT	CATSSEGWGNTIYF
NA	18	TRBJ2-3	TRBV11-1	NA	TGTGCCAGCAGCTTAAGTCGCGATAGGACACTTCACACAGATACGCAGTATTTT	CASSLSRDRTLHTDTQYF
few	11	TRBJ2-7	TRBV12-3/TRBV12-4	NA	TGTGCCAGCAGTTTTGGGGACCTCAGGTACTTC	CASSFGDLRYF
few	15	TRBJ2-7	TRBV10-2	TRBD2	TGCGCCAGCAGTTTCCTAGCGGTGAGCTCCTACGAGCAGTACTTC	CASSFLAVSSYEQYF
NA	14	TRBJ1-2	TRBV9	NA	TGTGCCAGCAGCGGGCTACCGGCGATTGGAGGCTACACCTTC	CASSGLPAIGGYTF
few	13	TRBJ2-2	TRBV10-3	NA	TGTGCCATCAGTGAGACGGGTACCGGGGAGCTGTTTTTT	CAISETGTGELFF
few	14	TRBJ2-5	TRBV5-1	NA	TGCGCCAGCAGCTTGGAACAGATCCAAGAGACCCAGTACTTC	CASSLEQIQETQYF
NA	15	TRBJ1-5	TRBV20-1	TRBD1	TGCAGTGCTAGAGATCTGGGACAGGATAATCAGCCCCAGCATTTT	CSARDLGQDNQPQHF
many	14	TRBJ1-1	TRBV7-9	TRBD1	TGTGCCAGCAGCCGGGACAGGGAAAGGACTGAAGCTTTCTTT	CASSRDRERTEAFF
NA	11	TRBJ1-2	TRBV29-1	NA	TGCAGCGTATGGGGGCCCTATGGCTACACCTTC	CSVWGPYGYTF
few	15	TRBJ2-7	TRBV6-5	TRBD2	TGTGCCGCTAAAGGGTGGGTAGCGGGAGTTGACGAGCAGTACTTC	CAAKGWVAGVDEQYF
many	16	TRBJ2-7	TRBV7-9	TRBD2	TGTGCCAGCAGCCCTCCGGGACTAGCGGGAACCTACGAGCAGTACTTC	CASSPPGLAGTYEQYF